The 27 T cell receptor beta chains in this list originate from one sample, sequenced in a study of T cell changes during pregnancy in multiple sclerosis. Profiled with immunoSEQ multiplex PCR; TCRdb holds only in-frame clones, not every one. The sample records around 110,000 clones, 85% to 95% being singletons. The sample here was peripheral blood, taken in the third trimester of pregnancy. The receptors were gathered from a female donor in good health, enrolled as a control in a pregnancy study.

The chain joins TRBV5-1 to TRBJ2-7; 9 nucleotides align to TRBD2. The CDR3 is 15 residues long. CDR1 is SGHRS, CDR2 YFSETQ, per germline. V dropped 0 bases and J dropped 1; count of bases not matched to a gene: 2. As DNA, the CDR3 is TGCGCCAGCAGCTTGGAGGCGGGGGGGTCCTACGAGCAGTACTTC. This translates into CASSLEAGGSYEQYF.

This chain connects TRBV19 to TRBJ1-6; no clear D. This CDR3 is built from 13 residues. V was pared by 8 bases and J by 8 bases, with 13 bases between. CDR1 LNHDA and CDR2 SQIVND come from the germline V gene (reference sequence). CDR3 sequence: CASQVVKDSPLHF. CDR3 sequence (DNA): TGTGCCAGTCAGGTCGTCAAGGATTCACCCCTCCACTTT.

Here the CDR3 reads CAWSSRQRIEKLFF. CDR3 coding DNA: TGTGCCTGGAGTTCGAGACAGAGGATTGAAAAACTGTTTTTT. V gene TRBV30 combines with J gene TRBJ1-4; maybe TRBD1 (5 bases). CDR3 length: 14 residues. Trimming removed 2 bases from V and 7 bases from J, with 14 bases in between. Germline loops: CDR1 GTSNPN, CDR2 SVGIG (reference sequence).

This sequence joins TRBV4-3 and TRBJ2-3, with D unclear. Germline CDR1 LGHNA, CDR2 YSLEER. The CDR3 runs to 14 residues. Trimming stripped 0 bases from V and 3 bases from J, with 7 bases between. The CDR3 sequence is CASSQESVTDTQYF. The CDR3 nucleotides are TGCGCCAGCAGCCAAGAGAGCGTAACAGATACGCAGTATTTT.

V usage is TRBV6-1 and J usage is TRBJ2-7; 9 bases map to TRBD1. From germline, CDR1 is MNHNS and CDR2 SASEGT. The length of the CDR3 is 14 residues. With 7 bases clipped from V and 6 bases from J, the junction kept 10 bases outside the gene matches. The CDR3 DNA reads TGTGCCAGCAATGAGCCGGGACAGGGACGCGAGCAGTACTTC. This sequence encodes CASNEPGQGREQYF.

The gene calls are TRBV19 and TRBJ1-5, with TRBD1 as a possible D gene (6 bases). Germline-derived CDR1 and CDR2 are LNHDA and SQIVND (reference sequence). The CDR3 has 16 amino acids. V lost 3 bases to trimming and J lost 1 base, with 13 bases between them. CDR3 loop: CASSMGGRSSNQPQHF. CDR3 coding DNA: TGTGCCAGTAGTATGGGGGGGCGCAGCAGCAATCAGCCCCAGCATTTT.

J is TRBJ2-1 and V is TRBV25-1, with a weak D call TRBD1 (6 bases). V was trimmed by 2 bases and J by 3 bases, leaving 11 bases between them. Looked up from germline, CDR1 is MGHDK and CDR2 is SYGVNS. CDR3 length: 15 amino acids. The CDR3 protein is CASSERQGIYNEQFF. Here the CDR3 DNA reads TGTGCCAGCAGTGAACGGCAGGGGATCTACAATGAGCAGTTCTTC. Together with reference TRBV25-1 and TRBJ2-1, the CDR3 gives the full variable domain: EADIYQTPRYLVIGTGKKITLECSQTMGHDKMYWYQQDPGMELHLIHYSYGVNSTEKGDLSSESTVSRIRTEHFPLTLESARPSHTSQYLCASSERQGIYNEQFFGPGTRLTVL.

V usage is TRBV25-1 and J usage is TRBJ1-4, with a possible D match to TRBD1 (6 bases). Germline loops: CDR1 MGHDK, CDR2 SYGVNS. The V and J ends lost 5 bases and 8 bases respectively, with 12 bases between them. This CDR3 has 13 amino acids. In DNA form, the CDR3 reads TGTGCCAGCAGTTTCACGGGGGGCGAAAAACTGTTTTTT. This translates into CASSFTGGEKLFF.

This clone was observed once. The chain carries TRBV9 and TRBJ1-2; possible D gene TRBD1, 6 bases. Germline lookup yields CDR1 SGDLS and CDR2 YYNGEE. CDR3 length equals 17 residues. V gave up 3 bases and J gave up 8 bases, with 26 bases separating them. The CDR3 nucleotides read TGTGCCAGCAGCGGGGAGAATACCGGGACACTACTGGAGGGCTACACCTTC. Amino acid sequence: CASSGENTGTLLEGYTF.

The gene calls are TRBV5-1 and TRBJ2-3, with 14 bases fitting TRBD2. The CDR3 has 15 amino acids. Germline trimming cut 5 bases from V and 4 bases from J; bases unmatched to any gene: 3. Germline CDR1 and CDR2: SGHRS and YFSETQ. The CDR3 DNA follows: TGCGCCAGCAGGCAGGGACTAGCGGGGGCAGATACGCAGTATTTT. This gives the protein CASRQGLAGADTQYF.

This clone was seen once. This chain links TRBV6-5 with TRBJ2-5; TRBD2 is a possible D gene (6 bases). This CDR3 region has 15 residues. Germline assignment: CDR1 MNHEY and CDR2 SVGAGI. The V gene lost 8 bases and the J gene lost 3 bases, with 19 bases spanning the gap. The CDR3 sequence: CASSSWRGREETQYF. CDR3 nucleotides: TGTGCCAGCTCTTCCTGGCGGGGAAGAGAAGAGACCCAGTACTTC.

The gene calls are TRBV4-3 and TRBJ1-2; 7 nucleotides align to TRBD1. Germline assignment: CDR1 LGHNA and CDR2 YSLEER. Trimming removed 9 bases from V and 7 bases from J; junction bases left unmatched: 17. The CDR3 is 15 residues long. The CDR3: CASADGTQTGFGYTF. Here the CDR3 DNA reads TGCGCCAGTGCGGACGGTACCCAGACAGGGTTTGGCTACACCTTC.

The J gene is TRBJ2-7, the V gene TRBV5-1; tentative D call: TRBD1 (6 bases). The CDR3 loop spans 13 amino acids. Per germline, CDR1 SGHRS and CDR2 YFSETQ. V lost 4 bases to trimming and J lost 7 bases, with 15 bases between them. The CDR3: CASSPGPTGEQYF. CDR3 nucleotide sequence: TGCGCCAGCAGCCCTGGGCCCACAGGGGAGCAGTACTTC. The variable domain in full, completed from reference TRBV5-1 and TRBJ2-7, reads KAGVTQTPRYLIKTRGQQVTLSCSPISGHRSVSWYQQTPGQGLQFLFEYFSETQRNKGNFPGRFSGRQFSNSRSEMNVSTLELGDSALYLCASSPGPTGEQYFGPGTRLTVT.

The CDR3 DNA follows: TGTGCCAGCAGCTCTGGGGGGGCCGGGGTTTATGGCTACACCTTC. As protein: CASSSGGAGVYGYTF. This chain joins TRBV5-4 and TRBJ1-2; weak D call: TRBD1 (6 bases). Germline V gene sequence: CDR1 SGHNT, CDR2 YYREEE (reference sequence). The CDR3 loop spans 15 amino acids. The V end lost 3 bases, the J end lost 5 bases, and 17 bases lay between the germline ends.

The count of this clone is one. V is TRBV19 and J is TRBJ1-2; D is perhaps TRBD1 (6 bases). The germline CDR1 and CDR2 sequences are LNHDA and SQIVND (reference sequence). The CDR3 has 12 amino acids. The V end lost 6 bases, the J end lost 7 bases, and 12 bases lay between the germline ends. CDR3 amino acids: CASSQAQGGYTF. CDR3 bases: TGTGCCAGTAGCCAAGCACAGGGTGGCTACACCTTC.

This sequence joins TRBV11-2 and TRBJ1-2, with TRBD1 identical over 10 bases. This CDR3 region has 16 residues. The germline V gene encodes CDR1 SGHAT and CDR2 FQNNGV. V lost 3 bases to trimming and J lost 7 bases; unmatched junction nucleotides: 11. CDR3: CASSLGQGTGARGYTF. The CDR3 nucleotides read TGTGCCAGCAGCTTGGGACAGGGGACCGGGGCACGTGGCTACACCTTC.

The CDR3 loop is CASSVEDRGNYGYTF. In DNA form, the CDR3 reads TGTGCCAGCAGCGTAGAGGACAGGGGGAACTATGGCTACACCTTC. The V and J genes are TRBV9 and TRBJ1-2, with 10 nucleotides matching TRBD1. This CDR3 has 15 residues. The junction had 1 base not matched to a gene; V was cut back by 0 bases and J by 2 bases. The germline CDR1 and CDR2 sequences are SGDLS and YYNGEE.

The gene calls are TRBV7-2 and TRBJ1-2, with D tentatively TRBD1 (5 bases). Trimming cost V 4 bases and J 6 bases, with 15 bases left between them. The CDR3 runs 14 residues. From germline, CDR1 is SGHTA and CDR2 FQGNSA. In DNA form, the CDR3 reads TGTGCCAGCAGCTCATCCTACGGGGGGAATGGCTACACCTTC. Protein sequence: CASSSSYGGNGYTF. The full variable domain, with the rest looked up from reference TRBV7-2 and TRBJ1-2, is GAGVSQSPSNKVTEKGKDVELRCDPISGHTALYWYRQSLGQGLEFLIYFQGNSAPDKSGLPSDRFSAERTGGSVSTLTIQRTQQEDSAVYLCASSSSYGGNGYTFGSGTRLTVV.

The chain recombines TRBV6-5 with TRBJ2-7; TRBD1 might be the D (5 bases). Germline V gene lookup returns CDR1 MNHEY and CDR2 SVGAGI. The CDR3 length is 16 residues. V was clipped by 2 bases and J by 1 base, with 15 bases between them. The DNA of the CDR3 is TGTGCCAGCAGTTACAGCCAGGGTCGGGCTTCCTACGAGCAGTACTTC. Its translation: CASSYSQGRASYEQYF.

The genes are TRBV19 and TRBJ1-3; D unclear. The V and J ends lost 3 bases and 0 bases respectively, with 12 bases between them. The CDR3 runs to 16 residues. Per the germline V gene, CDR1 is LNHDA and CDR2 is SQIVND (reference sequence). Written as DNA, the CDR3 is TGTGCCAGTAGTATTGTTCAGACTAGCTCTGGAAACACCATATATTTT. Its translation is CASSIVQTSSGNTIYF.

V gene TRBV11-2 combines with J gene TRBJ1-3, with 8 nucleotides matching TRBD1. V shed 4 bases and J 3 bases; nucleotides not matched to a gene: 5. Germline lookup yields CDR1 SGHAT and CDR2 FQNNGV. This CDR3 is 15 amino acids long. CDR3 DNA sequence: TGTGCCAGCAGCTCATCAGACAGGGGTGGAAACACCATATATTTT. Translated, it gives CASSSSDRGGNTIYF. Based on the CDR3 plus reference TRBV11-2 and TRBJ1-3, the full variable domain is EAGVAQSPRYKIIEKRQSVAFWCNPISGHATLYWYQQILGQGPKLLIQFQNNGVVDDSQLPKDRFSAERLKGVDSTLKIQPAKLEDSAVYLCASSSSDRGGNTIYFGEGSWLTVV.

The chain carries TRBV4-1 and TRBJ2-2; 13 bases align to TRBD2. The CDR3 runs 15 residues. CDR1 MGHRA and CDR2 YSYEKL come from the germline V gene. The V and J ends lost 5 bases and 5 bases, in that order; junction bases with no gene match: 2. CDR3 in DNA: TGCGCCAGCAGCGGACTAGCGGGGGATACCGGGGAGCTGTTTTTT. Protein sequence: CASSGLAGDTGELFF.

This clone was counted only a few times. This sequence joins TRBV27 and TRBJ1-2; 7 nucleotides match TRBD1. This CDR3 spans 14 amino acids. Trimming cost V 6 bases and J 5 bases; bases outside gene matches: 9. Per germline, CDR1 MNHEY and CDR2 SMNVEV (reference sequence). The CDR3 loop reads CASSSAGTEYGYTF. CDR3 in DNA: TGTGCCAGCAGCTCCGCTGGGACAGAATATGGCTACACCTTC.

This clone occurred once. This chain joins TRBV19 and TRBJ2-1; the match to TRBD2 covers 8 bases. J gave up 5 bases and V 4 bases, and 7 bases lay outside the gene matches. The V gene's germline CDR1 is LNHDA and CDR2 SQIVND (reference sequence). CDR3 size: 15 residues. Written as DNA, the CDR3 is TGTGCCAGTAGTACTAGACTAGCGCTAAACAATGAGCAGTTCTTC. Translation: CASSTRLALNNEQFF.

The chain is built from TRBV7-2 and TRBJ2-5; TRBD1 aligns across 7 bases. The CDR3 is 16 residues long. The germline CDR1 and CDR2 sequences are SGHTA and FQGNSA. Trimming at V came to 1 base and at J to 4 bases, leaving 9 bases not matched to a gene. The DNA for the CDR3 is TGTGCCAGCAGCTTAGGCAGGGGCCACAGGGGAGAGACCCAGTACTTC. Its translation is CASSLGRGHRGETQYF.

The gene calls are TRBV10-3 and TRBJ1-3; D remains unclear. Trimming stripped 8 bases from V and 0 bases from J, with 8 bases between. CDR3 length equals 13 residues. The germline V gene encodes CDR1 ENHRY and CDR2 SYGVKD. The CDR3 sequence: CAISESSGNTIYF. CDR3 nucleotide sequence: TGTGCCATCTCGGAGAGCTCTGGAAACACCATATATTTT.

The CDR3 spells CAISALEGARWEKLFF. CDR3 bases: TGTGCCATCAGTGCCCTAGAGGGGGCGCGGTGGGAAAAACTGTTTTTT. The chain links TRBV10-3 to TRBJ1-4, with TRBD1 matching over 7 bases. Germline trimming cut 4 bases from V and 8 bases from J; bases unmatched to any gene: 13. The CDR3 runs to 16 residues. Germline lookup yields CDR1 ENHRY and CDR2 SYGVKD.